This T cell receptor beta chain was sequenced during a study of T cells in Graves' hyperthyroidism and ophthalmopathy. Across the whole study: Upon initial diagnosis and before any treatment, peripheral blood was collected. Study-wide points: The model forecast ophthalmopathy, anticipating it by a median around 6.9 months before onset.

The CDR3 covers 16 residues. Trimming removed 7 bases from V and 5 bases from J, with 23 bases in between. Regarding this clonotype: Its matching antigen is unknown.

The cohort's ophthalmopathy patients, a group with duration under 3 months, had a Clinical Activity Score of at least 3 and a NOSPECS grade of at least 4. Fresh peripheral blood, approximately 10 ml, was the source of the PBMCs. Researchers amplified the TCR beta CDR3 regions from RNA transcripts. The primer set for the first-round RT-PCR of the TCR CDR3 was HTBI. Each CDR3 protein is one row after TCRdb ran MiXCR on the multiplex PCR reads. The table lists 500,000 to 650,000 distinct CDR3 sequences, about 14% of them singletons. This sequence originates from a woman between 50 and 59 years old with Graves' ophthalmopathy. The V gene is TRBV12-3 or TRBV12-4, the J gene TRBJ1-1; D is undetermined. The sequencing sample was made of blood. The CDR3, as DNA: TGTGCCAGCAAACGATCGAGAGGGATATCGAGAACTGAAGCTTTCTTT. Protein: CASKRSRGISRTEAFF.